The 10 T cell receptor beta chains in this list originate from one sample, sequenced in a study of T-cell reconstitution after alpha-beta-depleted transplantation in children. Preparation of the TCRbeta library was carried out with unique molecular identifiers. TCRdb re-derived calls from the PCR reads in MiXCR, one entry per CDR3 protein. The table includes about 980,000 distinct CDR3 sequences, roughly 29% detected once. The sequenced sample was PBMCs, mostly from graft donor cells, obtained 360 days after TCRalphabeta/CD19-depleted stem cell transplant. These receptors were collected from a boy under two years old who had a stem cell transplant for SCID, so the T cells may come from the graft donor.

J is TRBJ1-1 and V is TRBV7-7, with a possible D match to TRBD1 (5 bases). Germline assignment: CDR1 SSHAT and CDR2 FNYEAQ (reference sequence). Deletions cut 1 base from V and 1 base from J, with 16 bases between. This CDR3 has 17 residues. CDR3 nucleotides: TGTGCCAGCAGCTTAGAATGGACACATAATTCGAACACTGAAGCTTTCTTT. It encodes CASSLEWTHNSNTEAFF.

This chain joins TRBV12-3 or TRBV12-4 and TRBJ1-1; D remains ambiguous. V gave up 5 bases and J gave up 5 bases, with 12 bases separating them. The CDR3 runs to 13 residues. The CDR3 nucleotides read TGTGCCAGCAGTCCCGGGATGGAAACTGAAGCTTTCTTT. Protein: CASSPGMETEAFF.

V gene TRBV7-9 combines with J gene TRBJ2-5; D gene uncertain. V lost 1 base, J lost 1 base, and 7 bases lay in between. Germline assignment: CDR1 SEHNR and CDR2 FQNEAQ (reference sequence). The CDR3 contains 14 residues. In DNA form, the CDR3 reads TGTGCCAGCAGCTTAGTGTGGCCCCAAGAGACCCAGTACTTC. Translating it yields CASSLVWPQETQYF.

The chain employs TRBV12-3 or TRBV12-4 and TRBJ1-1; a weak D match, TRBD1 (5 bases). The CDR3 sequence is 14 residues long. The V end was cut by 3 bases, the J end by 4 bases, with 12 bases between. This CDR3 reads CASSFRVGGTEAFF. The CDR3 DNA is TGTGCCAGCAGTTTCAGGGTGGGTGGCACTGAAGCTTTCTTT.

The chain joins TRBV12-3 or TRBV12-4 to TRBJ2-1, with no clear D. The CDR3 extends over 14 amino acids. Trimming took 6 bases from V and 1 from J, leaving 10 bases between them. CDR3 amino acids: CASSRMGSYNEQFF. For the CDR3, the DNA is TGTGCCAGCAGCCGGATGGGGTCCTACAATGAGCAGTTCTTC.

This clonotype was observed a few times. CDR3 nucleotides: TGTGCCAGCAGCGGCACTAGTAGAAGCTCCTACAATGAGCAGTTCTTC. Amino acid sequence: CASSGTSRSSYNEQFF. The genes are TRBV9 and TRBJ2-1; possibly TRBD2 for D (5 bases). From germline, CDR1 is SGDLS and CDR2 YYNGEE. CDR3 length: 16 residues. The germline V and J ends were trimmed by 3 bases and 0 bases, with 13 bases remaining between them. The full variable domain, with the rest looked up from reference TRBV9 and TRBJ2-1, is DSGVTQTPKHLITATGQRVTLRCSPRSGDLSVYWYQQSLDQGLQFLIQYYNGEERAKGNILERFSAQQFPDLHSELNLSSLELGDSALYFCASSGTSRSSYNEQFFGPGTRLTVL.

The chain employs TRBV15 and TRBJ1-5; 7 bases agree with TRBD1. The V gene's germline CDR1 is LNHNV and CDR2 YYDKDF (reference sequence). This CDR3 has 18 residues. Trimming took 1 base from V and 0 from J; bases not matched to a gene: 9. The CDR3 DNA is TGTGCCACCAGCAGAGGGAAGACAGGGTTGGTTAGCAATCAGCCCCAGCATTTT. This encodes CATSRGKTGLVSNQPQHF.

This CDR3 reads CASSRWGFYGYEQYF. CDR3 nucleotide sequence: TGTGCCAGCAGCCGCTGGGGATTTTATGGCTACGAGCAGTACTTC. This rearrangement joins TRBV5-5 to TRBJ2-7; D is ambiguous. V lost 4 bases, J lost 3 bases, and 17 bases lay in between. This CDR3 is 15 amino acids long. Germline V lookup: CDR1 SGHKS, CDR2 YYEKEE (reference sequence).

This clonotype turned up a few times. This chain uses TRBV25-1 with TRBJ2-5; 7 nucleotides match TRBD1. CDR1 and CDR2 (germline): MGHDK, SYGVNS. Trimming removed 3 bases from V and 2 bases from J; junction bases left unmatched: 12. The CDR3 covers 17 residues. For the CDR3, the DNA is TGTGCCAGCAGTGACCCCATACAGGGGATCCGGCAAGAGACCCAGTACTTC. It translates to CASSDPIQGIRQETQYF.

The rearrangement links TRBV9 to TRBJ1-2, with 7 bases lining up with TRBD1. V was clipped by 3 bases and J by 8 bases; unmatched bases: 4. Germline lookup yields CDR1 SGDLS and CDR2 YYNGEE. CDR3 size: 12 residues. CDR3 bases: TGTGCCAGCAGCGAAACAGGGGTCGGCTACACCTTC. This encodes CASSETGVGYTF.